This T cell receptor (beta chain) was recovered during a study of blood T cell repertoires in COVID-19. As for the study in general: Acute-phase and convalescent COVID-19 samples originated in the United States, Italy and Spain. T cells, B-cell-depleted T cells, or PBMCs supplied cDNA or gDNA.

The CDR3 extends over 15 amino acids. Germline trimming cut 2 bases from V and 7 bases from J; bases unmatched to any gene: 7. CDR1 is MNHEY, CDR2 SMNVEV, per germline (reference sequence). This table comes from immunoSEQ multiplex PCR, and its TCRdb copy is limited to in-frame clones, with some not included. This sample has a few hundred thousand clones, with roughly 85% found just once. The sequence came from a man aged 18 to 35 with active or convalescent COVID-19. Sequencing was done on a sample of peripheral blood. This chain connects TRBV27 to TRBJ2-1; 8 positions match TRBD2. CDR3 coding DNA: TGTGCCAGCAGTTTAGCGGGAGGTCCGGGGAATGAGCAGTTCTTC. It codes for CASSLAGGPGNEQFF.